This T cell receptor beta chain was identified during a study of CD8 T cells in Susac syndrome. The CDR3 consists of 16 residues. The junction had 6 bases not matched to a gene; V was cut back by 0 bases and J by 4 bases. Germline lookup yields CDR1 LGHNA and CDR2 YNFKEQ. With respect to this clonotype: Its antigen is as yet unknown.

An input of roughly 0.5 to 1 ug of RNA was subjected to reverse transcription using random hexamers. The method of amplification for TCR beta CDR3 was immunoSEQ multiplex PCR, covering 54 Vbeta and 13 Jbeta. TCRdb used MiXCR to reprocess the immunoSEQ multiplex PCR reads, holding one entry per CDR3 protein. The table includes some 120,000 distinct CDR3 sequences, roughly 94% detected once. Study results and caveats: As acknowledged by the study, its TCR sequencing and HLA analysis included a relatively small number of individuals.

In the multiple sclerosis control group, patients were treatment-naive and had stable or active relapsing-remitting disease. Negative isolation was used for CD8+ and CD4+ T cells and FACS enrichment for TEMRA cells. The clonotype was recovered from a human donor with multiple sclerosis. The chain employs TRBV4-2 and TRBJ2-3; TRBD2 agrees at 8 bases. Sequencing was carried out using CD4+ T cells from PBMCs. In nucleotides, the CDR3 is TGTGCCAGCAGCCAAGATGTCACGGGGGGGCCAGATACGCAGTATTTT. Translating gives CASSQDVTGGPDTQYF.